This TCR beta chain was identified during a study of CD8 T cells in ankylosing spondylitis. Findings and limits, study-wide: Disease-linked clones were found to be CD8+ and relatively rare in peripheral blood. Reported data indicate significant enrichment of disease-linked clones within matched ankylosing spondylitis synovial fluid. A motif of roughly 8 highly homologous TCR beta variants was seen as apparently characteristic of ankylosing spondylitis blood.

In this sample, this clonotype turned up many times. The antigen remains unidentified. TCRdb reanalysed the 5' RACE reads using MiXCR and keeps one entry per CDR3 protein. This table has 180,000 or so distinct CDR3 sequences, around 10% appearing once. The sample was blood, either unsorted or a sorted T cell fraction (not recorded which). The receptor was isolated from a male donor with ankylosing spondylitis or in good health (not recorded which).

The CDR3 DNA reads TGTGCCAGCCAACCTGCTTGGCAAAACTATGGCTACACCTTC. This translates into CASQPAWQNYGYTF. The V call is TRBV6-1, the J call TRBJ1-2, with D unresolved. Germline lookup yields CDR1 MNHNS and CDR2 SASEGT. Trimming removed 8 bases at V and 2 bases at J, with 15 bases between. The CDR3 length is 14 residues.